Shown below are 22 T cell receptor beta chains from a single sample sequenced in a study of blood T cell repertoires in COVID-19. The method was immunoSEQ multiplex PCR; TCRdb's version includes in-frame clones alone and lacks a portion of them. The sample shows around 170,000 clones, about 87% of them seen only once. Specimen: peripheral blood. The receptors were sampled from a man in his 60s with acute or convalescent COVID-19.

The chain recombines TRBV30 with TRBJ2-7; a weak D match, TRBD1 (5 bases). This CDR3 is built from 13 residues. Germline CDR1 GTSNPN, CDR2 SVGIG (reference sequence). Trimming cost V 1 base and J 2 bases, with 9 bases left between them. The DNA for the CDR3 is TGTGCCTGGAGTGAAGGGGTGACCTACGAGCAGTACTTC. Translated: CAWSEGVTYEQYF.

This clone was found once. This chain joins TRBV9 and TRBJ1-2; D gene uncertain. Trimming took 0 bases from V and 3 from J, leaving 15 bases between them. In germline, CDR1 is SGDLS, CDR2 YYNGEE. The CDR3 contains 16 residues. This CDR3 is CASSVVRDARDYGYTF. CDR3 DNA sequence: TGTGCCAGCAGCGTAGTGCGGGATGCTAGGGACTATGGCTACACCTTC.

The rearrangement joins TRBV14 to TRBJ2-1, with 10 bases identical to TRBD2. Germline assignment: CDR1 SGHDN and CDR2 FVKESK. Germline trimming cut 2 bases from V and 1 base from J; bases unmatched to any gene: 5. The CDR3 extends over 17 amino acids. CDR3 protein: CASSQLGAGGSYNEQFF. DNA for the CDR3: TGTGCCAGCAGCCAATTGGGAGCGGGAGGGTCCTACAATGAGCAGTTCTTC. Using reference TRBV14 and TRBJ2-1 for the parts outside the CDR3, the full variable domain is EAGVTQFPSHSVIEKGQTVTLRCDPISGHDNLYWYRRVMGKEIKFLLHFVKESKQDESGMPNNRFLAERTGGTYSTLKVQPAELEDSGVYFCASSQLGAGGSYNEQFFGPGTRLTVL.

The chain recombines TRBV6-5 with TRBJ1-3; 8 bases agree with TRBD1. Trimming removed 3 bases from V and 0 bases from J; junction bases left unmatched: 4. The V gene's germline CDR1 is MNHEY and CDR2 SVGAGI. This CDR3 comprises 16 residues. Written as DNA, the CDR3 is TGTGCCAGCAGTTATAGGACAGGGAGCTCTGGAAACACCATATATTTT. Protein sequence: CASSYRTGSSGNTIYF.

The rearrangement links TRBV7-3 to TRBJ1-1; TRBD1 agrees at 7 bases. Germline loops: CDR1 SGHTA, CDR2 FQGTGA. Trimming took 4 bases from V and 3 from J; bases not matched to a gene: 5. This CDR3 has 14 amino acids. The CDR3 loop reads CASSSGTDDTEAFF. CDR3 sequence (DNA): TGTGCCAGCAGCTCCGGGACAGACGACACTGAAGCTTTCTTT.

This clone was counted between two and nine times. The chain has TRBV12-5 and TRBJ1-5, with TRBD1 matching over 9 bases. The CDR3 sequence is 17 residues long. Germline CDR1 reads LGHNT; CDR2 reads FRNRAP. With V trimmed by 5 bases and J by 2 bases, 10 bases remained unmatched. CDR3 sequence (DNA): TGTGCTAGTGGTACCGGGACAGGGAATTCGGGCAATCAGCCCCAGCATTTT. Amino acid sequence: CASGTGTGNSGNQPQHF.

The chain joins TRBV6-1 to TRBJ1-2; perhaps TRBD1 as D (5 bases). CDR3 size: 16 residues. The V end was cut by 3 bases, the J end by 2 bases, with 16 bases between. From germline, CDR1 is MNHNS and CDR2 SASEGT. The CDR3 DNA sequence: TGTGCCAGCAGTGATTTACTTCAGGGAACGAACTATGGCTACACCTTC. As protein: CASSDLLQGTNYGYTF.

The chain couples TRBV6-6 to TRBJ1-1; D unresolved. V was clipped by 6 bases and J by 3 bases, with 17 bases between them. Germline assignment: CDR1 MNHNY and CDR2 SVGAGI (reference sequence). The CDR3 contains 15 residues. The CDR3 is CASRPPQRRDTEAFF. The CDR3 DNA reads as TGTGCCAGCAGGCCCCCACAGAGGCGGGACACTGAAGCTTTCTTT.

This clone was counted a few times. The genes are TRBV19 and TRBJ1-1; D gene ambiguous. The V gene lost 5 bases and the J gene lost 5 bases, with 6 bases spanning the gap. This CDR3 is built from 11 residues. Looked up from germline, CDR1 is LNHDA and CDR2 is SQIVND (reference sequence). CDR3 protein: CASSPGTEAFF. The CDR3 coding sequence is TGTGCCAGTAGTCCAGGAACTGAAGCTTTCTTT.

The chain is built from TRBV10-2 and TRBJ1-5; 8 bases map to TRBD1. This CDR3 region has 14 residues. The V segment lost 5 bases and the J segment 2 bases; nucleotides outside the gene matches: 2. CDR1 WSHSY and CDR2 SAAADI come from the germline V gene. Here the CDR3 reads CASSLTGGNQPQHF. CDR3 nucleotides: TGCGCCAGCAGTCTGACAGGGGGCAATCAGCCCCAGCATTTT.

The chain carries TRBV24-1 and TRBJ1-2; D uncertain. This CDR3 is built from 14 residues. The V end was cut by 4 bases, the J end by 4 bases, with 12 bases between. Per the germline V gene, CDR1 is KGHDR and CDR2 is SFDVKD. The CDR3 spells CATSDSTVTYGYTF. Here the CDR3 DNA reads TGTGCCACCAGTGACTCTACCGTTACCTATGGCTACACCTTC.

The chain combines TRBV6-5 with TRBJ1-1; tentatively, D is TRBD1 (5 bases). CDR1 is MNHEY, CDR2 SVGAGI, per germline. The V end was cut by 6 bases, the J end by 4 bases, with 12 bases between. The CDR3 sequence is 13 residues long. Here the CDR3 reads CASRKGPITEAFF. Written as DNA, the CDR3 is TGTGCCAGCAGAAAGGGGCCAATCACTGAAGCTTTCTTT.

The CDR3 DNA follows: TGTGCCAGTAGTAGGACTAGCGGGAGGGCGAATGAGCAGTTCTTC. As protein: CASSRTSGRANEQFF. The V gene is TRBV19, the J gene TRBJ2-1; 15 positions match TRBD2. CDR1 and CDR2 (germline): LNHDA, SQIVND (reference sequence). CDR3 size: 15 residues. Germline trimming cut 4 bases from V and 7 bases from J; bases unmatched to any gene: 2.

The CDR3 here is CASSQGQGAGNTIYF. CDR3 DNA: TGCGCCAGCAGCCAAGGACAGGGCGCTGGAAACACCATATATTTT. The chain recombines TRBV4-3 with TRBJ1-3; 7 bases agree with TRBD1. CDR3 size: 15 residues. Germline V gene lookup returns CDR1 LGHNA and CDR2 YSLEER. V was pared by 1 base and J by 2 bases, with 2 bases of the junction left unmatched.

The chain has TRBV7-2 and TRBJ1-2; D is perhaps TRBD1 (5 bases). CDR3 length: 13 residues. Germline assignment: CDR1 SGHTA and CDR2 FQGNSA. Trimming removed 2 bases from V and 8 bases from J, with 12 bases in between. The CDR3 spells CASSLSGGRGYTF. The CDR3 nucleotides read TGTGCCAGCAGCTTATCCGGGGGACGCGGCTACACCTTC. The full variable domain, rest sourced from reference TRBV7-2 and TRBJ1-2, is GAGVSQSPSNKVTEKGKDVELRCDPISGHTALYWYRQSLGQGLEFLIYFQGNSAPDKSGLPSDRFSAERTGGSVSTLTIQRTQQEDSAVYLCASSLSGGRGYTFGSGTRLTVV.

The V call is TRBV30, the J call TRBJ2-5; D might be TRBD2 (6 bases). The V end was cut by 5 bases, the J end by 5 bases, with 15 bases between. Germline CDR1 and CDR2: GTSNPN and SVGIG (reference sequence). CDR3 size: 13 residues. The CDR3 DNA reads TGTGCCTGGGGGAGGTCAGGGACGGAGACCCAGTACTTC. As protein: CAWGRSGTETQYF.

This clone was observed a handful of times. The chain couples TRBV18 to TRBJ1-1, with D possibly TRBD1 on 5 matching bases. Looked up from germline, CDR1 is KGHSH and CDR2 is LQKENI. The CDR3 is made up of 15 amino acids. The ends were cut back, 3 bases at V and 4 bases at J, with 15 bases in the middle. The CDR3 DNA reads as TGTGCCAGCTCACCCGCCGGCGGGGGGAGCACTGAAGCTTTCTTT. Translating it yields CASSPAGGGSTEAFF.

V usage is TRBV19 and J usage is TRBJ2-3, with 7 nucleotides matching TRBD1. Germline trimming cut 8 bases from V and 0 bases from J; bases unmatched to any gene: 5. The CDR3 length is 14 residues. Germline V gene sequence: CDR1 LNHDA, CDR2 SQIVND (reference sequence). CDR3 in DNA: TGTGCCAGTTCCGGGACAGCGAGCACAGATACGCAGTATTTT. Translating it yields CASSGTASTDTQYF. Variable domain in full (rest from reference TRBV19 and TRBJ2-3): DGGITQSPKYLFRKEGQNVTLSCEQNLNHDAMYWYRQDPGQGLRLIYYSQIVNDFQKGDIAEGYSVSREKKESFPLTVTSAQKNPTAFYLCASSGTASTDTQYFGPGTRLTVL.

The rearrangement uses TRBV7-9 and TRBJ2-1; 11 bases line up with TRBD2. The CDR3 is 16 residues long. Germline-derived CDR1 and CDR2 are SEHNR and FQNEAQ (reference sequence). The ends lost 2 bases at V and 4 bases at J; junction bases unmatched: 4. This chain's CDR3 is CASSLKGLAVYNEQFF. CDR3 nucleotides: TGTGCCAGCAGCTTAAAGGGACTAGCGGTATACAATGAGCAGTTCTTC.

This clone was picked up a small number of times. The rearrangement links TRBV27 to TRBJ2-1; D might be TRBD2 (6 bases). The V gene lost 4 bases and the J gene lost 2 bases, with 9 bases spanning the gap. CDR3 length equals 14 residues. CDR1 and CDR2 (germline): MNHEY, SMNVEV (reference sequence). In DNA form, the CDR3 reads TGTGCCAGCAGTTCTAGCGAGGCCTACAATGAGCAGTTCTTC. Its protein is CASSSSEAYNEQFF.

On this clone: Relative to the germline gene, one junction end is altered; a read error may explain this. The rearrangement joins TRBV3-1 (or the pseudogene TRBV3-2) to TRBJ1-1; 7 bases are shared with TRBD1. Germline values: CDR1 LGHDT, CDR2 YNNKEL (reference sequence). The CDR3 spans 13 residues. CDR3 region: CAGSSQGVPEAFF. The CDR3 DNA reads TGTGCCGGCAGCTCCCAGGGGGTCCCCGAAGCTTTCTTT.

The CDR3, as DNA: TGTGCCTGGAGTGTAGTGGCGAACACTGAAGCTTTCTTT. Amino acid sequence: CAWSVVANTEAFF. The chain carries TRBV30 and TRBJ1-1; D is unresolved. CDR1 and CDR2 from the germline V gene are GTSNPN and SVGIG (reference sequence). V was trimmed by 0 bases and J by 1 base, leaving 6 bases between them. This CDR3 is 13 amino acids long.